One T cell receptor (beta chain) is described in this entry. This entry is derived from a study of tissue T cells after allogeneic stem cell transplantation. Measured with immunoSEQ multiplex PCR; TCRdb has only the in-frame clones, and not every one. The data hold more than 9,000 clones, with 60% to 80% observed a single time. Looked up from germline, CDR1 is MNHEY and CDR2 is SVGEGT. The CDR3 spans 11 residues. V lost 5 bases and J 10 bases, leaving 11 bases between the germline ends. The input for sequencing was tissue from the stomach, taken at autopsy. The TCR was taken from a male donor older than 55 with lung cancer. The rearrangement links TRBV6-2 or TRBV6-3 to TRBJ1-1; D not certain. The CDR3, as DNA: TGTGCCAGCAGTCCCCGGGCTGCAGCTTTCTTT. Amino acids: CASSPRAAAFF.